This T cell receptor (beta chain) was retrieved from a study of blood T cell repertoires in COVID-19. For the study at large: Both acute and convalescent COVID-19 samples were obtained from the United States, Italy and Spain. Sample material is recorded as cDNA or gDNA derived from T cells, B-cell-depleted T cells, or PBMCs.

Germline loops: CDR1 SGHTS, CDR2 YDEGEE. After removal of 3 bases from V and 3 bases from J, the junction contained 3 bases not matched to a gene. The CDR3 is 14 amino acids. Authors' processing steps: By means of reference gene primer amplification, nucleated cell counts were estimated. Here immunoSEQ multiplex PCR was the method, and the copy in TCRdb shows in-frame clones only, minus some. Clonal size and the V and J genes are those of that table, whereas D and trimming came from the DNA. The sample carries about 190,000 clones, approximately 78% recorded once. The source of this sequence is a woman older than 75 with active or convalescent COVID-19. The V and J genes are TRBV5-8 and TRBJ2-5, with 9 bases lining up with TRBD1. Source material: peripheral blood. The CDR3 reads CASSSGTGKETQYF. CDR3 nucleotides: TGTGCCAGCAGCTCCGGGACAGGGAAAGAGACCCAGTACTTC.